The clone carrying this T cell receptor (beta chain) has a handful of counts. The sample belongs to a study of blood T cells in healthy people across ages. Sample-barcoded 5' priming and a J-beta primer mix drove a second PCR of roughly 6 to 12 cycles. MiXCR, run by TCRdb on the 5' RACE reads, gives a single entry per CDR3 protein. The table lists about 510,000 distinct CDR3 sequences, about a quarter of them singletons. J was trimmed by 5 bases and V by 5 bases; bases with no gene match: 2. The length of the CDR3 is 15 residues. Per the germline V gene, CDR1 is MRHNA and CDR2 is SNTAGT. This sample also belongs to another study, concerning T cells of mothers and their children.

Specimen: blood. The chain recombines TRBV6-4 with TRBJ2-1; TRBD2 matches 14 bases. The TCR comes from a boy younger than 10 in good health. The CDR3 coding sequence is TGTGCCAGCAGTCTGACTAGCGGGGGGGACAATGAGCAGTTCTTC. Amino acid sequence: CASSLTSGGDNEQFF.